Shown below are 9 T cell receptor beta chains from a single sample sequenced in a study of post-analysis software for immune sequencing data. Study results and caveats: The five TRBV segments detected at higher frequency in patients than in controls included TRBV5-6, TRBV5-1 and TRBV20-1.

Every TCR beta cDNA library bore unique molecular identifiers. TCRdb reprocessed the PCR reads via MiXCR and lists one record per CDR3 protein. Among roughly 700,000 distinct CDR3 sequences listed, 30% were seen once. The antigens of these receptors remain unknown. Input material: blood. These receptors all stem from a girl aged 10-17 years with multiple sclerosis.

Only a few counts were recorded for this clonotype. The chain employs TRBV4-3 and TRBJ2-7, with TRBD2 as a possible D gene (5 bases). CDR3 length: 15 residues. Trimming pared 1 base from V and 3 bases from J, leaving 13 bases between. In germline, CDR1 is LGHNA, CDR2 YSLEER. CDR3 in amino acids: CASSQAYGNLYEQYF. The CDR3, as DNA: TGCGCCAGCAGCCAAGCCTACGGGAACCTCTACGAGCAGTACTTC.

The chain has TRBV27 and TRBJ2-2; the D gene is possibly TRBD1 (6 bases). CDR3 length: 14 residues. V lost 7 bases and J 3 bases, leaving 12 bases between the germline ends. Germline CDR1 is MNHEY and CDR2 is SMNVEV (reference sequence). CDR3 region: CASKPNRDTGELFF. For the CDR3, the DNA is TGTGCCAGCAAGCCAAACAGGGACACCGGGGAGCTGTTTTTT.

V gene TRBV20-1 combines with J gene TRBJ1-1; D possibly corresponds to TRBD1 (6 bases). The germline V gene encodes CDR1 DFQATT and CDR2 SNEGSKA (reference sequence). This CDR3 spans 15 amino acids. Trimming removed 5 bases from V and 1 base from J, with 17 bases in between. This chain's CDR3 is CSAQRNRAENTEAFF. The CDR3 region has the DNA TGCAGTGCTCAAAGGAACAGGGCCGAGAACACTGAAGCTTTCTTT.

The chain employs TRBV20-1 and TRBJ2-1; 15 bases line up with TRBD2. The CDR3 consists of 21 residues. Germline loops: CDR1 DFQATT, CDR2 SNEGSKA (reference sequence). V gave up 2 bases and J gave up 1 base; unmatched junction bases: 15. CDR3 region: CSARPTGTSGGTQRSYNEQFF. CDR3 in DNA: TGCAGTGCTAGACCTACAGGGACTAGCGGGGGGACCCAAAGATCCTACAATGAGCAGTTCTTC.

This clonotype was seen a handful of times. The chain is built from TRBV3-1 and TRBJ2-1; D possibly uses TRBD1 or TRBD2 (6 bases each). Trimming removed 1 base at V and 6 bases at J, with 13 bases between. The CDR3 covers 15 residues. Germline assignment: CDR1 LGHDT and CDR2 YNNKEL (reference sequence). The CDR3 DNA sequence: TGTGCCAGCAGCCAAGGGGGGGCCTTATTCAATGAGCAGTTCTTC. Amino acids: CASSQGGALFNEQFF.

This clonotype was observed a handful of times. Here the CDR3 reads CASSYLSQKNEKLFF. The CDR3 nucleotides are TGTGCCAGCAGTTACTTGAGTCAGAAAAATGAAAAACTGTTTTTT. V is TRBV6-5 and J is TRBJ1-4; no definite D call. Germline CDR1 MNHEY, CDR2 SVGAGI. This CDR3 contains 15 residues. Trimming removed 1 base at V and 5 bases at J, with 11 bases between.

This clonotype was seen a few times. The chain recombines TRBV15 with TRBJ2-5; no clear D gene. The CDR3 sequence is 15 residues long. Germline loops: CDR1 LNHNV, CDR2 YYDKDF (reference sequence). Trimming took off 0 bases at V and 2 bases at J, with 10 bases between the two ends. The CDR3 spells CATSRDGVRQETQYF. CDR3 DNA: TGTGCCACCAGCAGAGATGGAGTCAGACAAGAGACCCAGTACTTC.

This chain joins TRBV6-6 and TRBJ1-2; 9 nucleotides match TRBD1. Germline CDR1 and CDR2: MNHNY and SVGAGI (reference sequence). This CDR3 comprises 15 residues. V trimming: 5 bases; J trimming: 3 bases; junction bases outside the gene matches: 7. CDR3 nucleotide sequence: TGTGCCAGCAGTAAACCGACAGGGGGAGACTATGGCTACACCTTC. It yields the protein CASSKPTGGDYGYTF.

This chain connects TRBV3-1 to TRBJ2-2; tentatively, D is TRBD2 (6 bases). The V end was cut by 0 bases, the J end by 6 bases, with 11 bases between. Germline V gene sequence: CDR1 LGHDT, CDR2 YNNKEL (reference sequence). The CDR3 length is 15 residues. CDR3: CASSQETGSPGELFF. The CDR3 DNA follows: TGTGCCAGCAGCCAAGAAACCGGGAGCCCCGGGGAGCTGTTTTTT.